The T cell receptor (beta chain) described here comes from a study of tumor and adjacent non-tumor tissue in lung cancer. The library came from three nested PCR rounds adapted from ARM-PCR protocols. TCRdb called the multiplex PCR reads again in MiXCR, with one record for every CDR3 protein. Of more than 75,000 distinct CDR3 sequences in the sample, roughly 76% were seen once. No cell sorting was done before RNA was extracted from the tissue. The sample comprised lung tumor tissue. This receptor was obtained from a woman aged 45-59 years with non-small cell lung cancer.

The CDR3 is CASRDRGHQPQHF. DNA for the CDR3: TGTGCCAGCAGGGACAGGGGGCATCAGCCCCAGCATTTT. The V call is TRBV6-2 or TRBV6-3, the J call TRBJ1-5, with 11 bases lining up with TRBD1. With V trimmed by 6 bases and J by 5 bases, 0 bases remained unmatched. There are 13 residues in the CDR3. Germline V gene sequence: CDR1 MNHEY, CDR2 SVGEGT.